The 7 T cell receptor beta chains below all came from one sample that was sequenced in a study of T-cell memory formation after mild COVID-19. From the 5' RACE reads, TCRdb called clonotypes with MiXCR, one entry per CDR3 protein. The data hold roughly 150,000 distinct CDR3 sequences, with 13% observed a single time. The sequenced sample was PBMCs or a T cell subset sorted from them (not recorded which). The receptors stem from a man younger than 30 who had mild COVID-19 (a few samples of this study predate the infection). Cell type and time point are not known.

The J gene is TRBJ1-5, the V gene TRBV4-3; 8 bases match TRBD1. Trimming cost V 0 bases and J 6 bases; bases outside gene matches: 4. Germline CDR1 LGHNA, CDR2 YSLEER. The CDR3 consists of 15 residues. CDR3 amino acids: CASSQDGDRGQPQHF. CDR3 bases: TGCGCCAGCAGCCAAGATGGAGACAGGGGTCAGCCCCAGCATTTT.

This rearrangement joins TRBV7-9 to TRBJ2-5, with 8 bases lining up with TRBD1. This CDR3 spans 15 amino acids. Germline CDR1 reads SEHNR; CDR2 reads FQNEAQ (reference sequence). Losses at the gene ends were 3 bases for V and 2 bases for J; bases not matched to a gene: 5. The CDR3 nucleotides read TGTGCCAGCAGCTTTTGGACAGGGTCACAAGAGACCCAGTACTTC. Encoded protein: CASSFWTGSQETQYF.

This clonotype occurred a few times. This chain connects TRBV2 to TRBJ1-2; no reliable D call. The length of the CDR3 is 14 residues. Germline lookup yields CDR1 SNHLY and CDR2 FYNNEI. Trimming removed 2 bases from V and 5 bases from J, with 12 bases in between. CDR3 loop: CASSERVETYGYTF. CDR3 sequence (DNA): TGTGCCAGCAGTGAACGGGTAGAGACGTATGGCTACACCTTC.

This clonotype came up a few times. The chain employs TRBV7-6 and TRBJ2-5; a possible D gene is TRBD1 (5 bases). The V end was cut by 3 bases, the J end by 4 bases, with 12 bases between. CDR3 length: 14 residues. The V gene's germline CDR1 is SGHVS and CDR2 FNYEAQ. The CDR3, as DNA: TGTGCCAGCAGCTTGCTAGGGGAAGGAGAGACCCAGTACTTC. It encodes CASSLLGEGETQYF. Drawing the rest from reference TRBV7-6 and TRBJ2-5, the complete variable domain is GAGVSQSPRYKVTKRGQDVALRCDPISGHVSLYWYRQALGQGPEFLTYFNYEAQQDKSGLPNDRFSAERPEGSISTLTIQRTEQRDSAMYRCASSLLGEGETQYFGPGTRLLVL.

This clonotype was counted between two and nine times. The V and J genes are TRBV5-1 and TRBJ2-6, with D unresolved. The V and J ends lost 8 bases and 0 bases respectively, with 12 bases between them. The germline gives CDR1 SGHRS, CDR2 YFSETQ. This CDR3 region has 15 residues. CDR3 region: CASGFSPSGANVLTF. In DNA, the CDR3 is TGCGCCAGTGGATTTTCTCCCTCTGGGGCCAACGTCCTGACTTTC.

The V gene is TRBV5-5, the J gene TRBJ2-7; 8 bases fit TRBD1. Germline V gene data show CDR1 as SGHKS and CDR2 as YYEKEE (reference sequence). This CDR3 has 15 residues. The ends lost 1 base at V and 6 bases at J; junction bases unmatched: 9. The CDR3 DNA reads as TGTGCCAGCAGCTTGTTGCCAGGGGGCCTCGGCGAGCAGTACTTC. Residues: CASSLLPGGLGEQYF.

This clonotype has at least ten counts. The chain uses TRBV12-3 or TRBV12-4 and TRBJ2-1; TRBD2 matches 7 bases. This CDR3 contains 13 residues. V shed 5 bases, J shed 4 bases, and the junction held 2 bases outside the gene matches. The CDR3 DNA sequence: TGTGCCAGCAGTCCGGGACTATACAATGAGCAGTTCTTC. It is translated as CASSPGLYNEQFF.